This T cell receptor beta chain came from a study of blood T cell repertoires in COVID-19. J gave up 2 bases and V 4 bases, and 10 bases lay outside the gene matches. Germline assignment: CDR1 SGHDN and CDR2 FVKESK. The CDR3 loop spans 16 amino acids. This clone occurred a few times. Method: immunoSEQ multiplex PCR; TCRdb's copy keeps in-frame clones and lacks some. In the table there are roughly 360,000 clones, around 86% of which are singletons. The gene calls are TRBV14 and TRBJ1-2, with TRBD1 matching 7 bases. This clonotype was obtained from a woman in her 50s who had recovered from COVID-19. Sample: PBMCs or T cells enriched from blood (not recorded which). DNA for the CDR3: TGTGCCAGCAGCCCGTGGAACGGACAGGAAAACTATGGCTACACCTTC. Amino acid sequence: CASSPWNGQENYGYTF.